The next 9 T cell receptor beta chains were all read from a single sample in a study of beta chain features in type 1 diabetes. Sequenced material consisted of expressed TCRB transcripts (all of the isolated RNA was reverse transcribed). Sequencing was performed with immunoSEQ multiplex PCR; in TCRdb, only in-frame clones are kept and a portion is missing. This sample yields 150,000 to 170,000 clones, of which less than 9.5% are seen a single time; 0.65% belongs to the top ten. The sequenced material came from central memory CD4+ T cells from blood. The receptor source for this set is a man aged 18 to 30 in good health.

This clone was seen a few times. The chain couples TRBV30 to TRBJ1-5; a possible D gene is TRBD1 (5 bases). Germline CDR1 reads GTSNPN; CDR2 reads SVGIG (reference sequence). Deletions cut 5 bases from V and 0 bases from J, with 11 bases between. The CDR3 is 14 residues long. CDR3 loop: CAWDSNYSNQPQHF. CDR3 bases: TGTGCCTGGGACAGTAACTATAGCAATCAGCCCCAGCATTTT.

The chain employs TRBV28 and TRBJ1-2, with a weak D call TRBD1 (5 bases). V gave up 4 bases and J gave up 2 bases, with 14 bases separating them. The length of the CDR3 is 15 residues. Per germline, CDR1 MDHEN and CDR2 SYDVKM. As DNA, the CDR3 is TGTGCCAGCAGTTCCGTTCTGACAGCGAACTATGGCTACACCTTC. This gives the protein CASSSVLTANYGYTF.

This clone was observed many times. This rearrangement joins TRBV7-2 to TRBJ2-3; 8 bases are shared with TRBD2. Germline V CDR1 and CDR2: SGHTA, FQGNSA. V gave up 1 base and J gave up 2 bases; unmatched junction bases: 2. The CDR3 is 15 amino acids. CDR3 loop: CASSLVAGYTDTQYF. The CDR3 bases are TGTGCCAGCAGCTTAGTAGCGGGGTACACAGATACGCAGTATTTT.

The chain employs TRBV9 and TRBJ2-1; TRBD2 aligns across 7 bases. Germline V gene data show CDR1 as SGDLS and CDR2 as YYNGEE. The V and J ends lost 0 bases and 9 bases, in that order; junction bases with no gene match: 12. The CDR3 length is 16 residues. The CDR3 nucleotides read TGTGCCAGCAGCGTAGGGCTCCGAGGACTAGATTTTGAGCAGTTCTTC. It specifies CASSVGLRGLDFEQFF.

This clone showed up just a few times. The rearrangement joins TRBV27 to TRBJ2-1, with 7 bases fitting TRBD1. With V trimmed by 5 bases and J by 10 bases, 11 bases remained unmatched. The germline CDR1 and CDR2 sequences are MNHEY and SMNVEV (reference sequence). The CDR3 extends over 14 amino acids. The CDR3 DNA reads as TGTGCCAGCAGTAGGGCGACAGGGTTGGGGGAGCAGTTCTTC. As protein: CASSRATGLGEQFF.

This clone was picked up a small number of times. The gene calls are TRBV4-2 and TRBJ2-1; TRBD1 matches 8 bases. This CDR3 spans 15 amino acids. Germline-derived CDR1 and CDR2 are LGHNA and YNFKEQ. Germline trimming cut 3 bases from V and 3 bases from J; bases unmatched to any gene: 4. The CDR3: CASSHNDRGYNEQFF. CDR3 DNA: TGTGCCAGCAGCCATAACGACAGGGGCTACAATGAGCAGTTCTTC.

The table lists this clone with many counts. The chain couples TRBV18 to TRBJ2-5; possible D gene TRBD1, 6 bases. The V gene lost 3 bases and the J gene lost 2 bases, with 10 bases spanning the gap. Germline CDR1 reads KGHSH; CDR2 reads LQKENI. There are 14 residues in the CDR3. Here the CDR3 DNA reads TGTGCCAGCTCACCCAGGACAGTACAAGAGACCCAGTACTTC. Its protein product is CASSPRTVQETQYF.

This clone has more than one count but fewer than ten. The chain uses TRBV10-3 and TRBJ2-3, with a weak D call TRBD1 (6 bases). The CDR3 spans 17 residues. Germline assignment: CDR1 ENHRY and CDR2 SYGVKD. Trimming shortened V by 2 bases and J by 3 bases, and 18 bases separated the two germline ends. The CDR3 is CAISEGRGRGSTDTQYF. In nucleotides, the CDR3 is TGTGCCATCAGTGAGGGTCGGGGCAGGGGCTCTACAGATACGCAGTATTTT.

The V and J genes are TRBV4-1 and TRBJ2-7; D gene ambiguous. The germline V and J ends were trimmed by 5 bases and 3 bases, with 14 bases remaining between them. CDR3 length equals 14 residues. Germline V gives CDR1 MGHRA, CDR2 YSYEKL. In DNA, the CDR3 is TGCGCCAGCAGCTCAGAGCAGGTTGGCTACGAGCAGTACTTC. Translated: CASSSEQVGYEQYF.